Listed below are T cell receptor beta chains from one sample, sequenced in a study of cytomegalovirus exposure and HLA in healthy donors. The data were produced by immunoSEQ multiplex PCR, yet TCRdb's version contains in-frame clones alone and is incomplete. Among 80,000 to 90,000 clones listed, more than 60% were seen once. The sequencing input was PBMCs. The receptors shown here come from a man aged 25 to 40 in good health and CMV-seronegative. Each CDR3 is given with its conserved first and last residue. Fields, in order: J gene, clone size, D gene, V gene, CDR3 protein, CDR3 DNA. D genes are given only for firm matches. Part of the rows lack a size; the others show once, few, many or a class for expanded clones.

TRBJ2-7,-,-,TRBV7-9,CASSSRGGQTYEQYF,TGTGCCAGCAGCTCGAGGGGGGGGCAGACCTACGAGCAGTACTTC
TRBJ1-4,-,-,TRBV12-5,CASGLGQARVFF,TGTGCTAGTGGTTTGGGACAGGCTAGGGTGTTTTTT
TRBJ2-2,-,-,TRBV13,CATGGEGANTGELFF,TGTGCCACCGGCGGGGAGGGGGCGAACACCGGGGAGCTGTTTTTT
TRBJ2-2,-,TRBD2,TRBV7-9,CASSPGAGAGELFF,TGTGCCAGCAGCCCTGGAGCGGGAGCCGGGGAGCTGTTTTTT
TRBJ1-2,-,TRBD1,TRBV19,CASRPEQGVVGYGYTF,TGTGCCAGTAGGCCGGAACAGGGGGTGGTAGGCTATGGCTACACCTTC
TRBJ1-5,-,-,TRBV30,CAWSSRAQDQPQHF,TGTGCCTGGAGTTCCAGGGCGCAGGATCAGCCCCAGCATTTT
TRBJ2-4,-,TRBD1,TRBV5-1,CASSSRDRTNIQYF,TGCGCCAGCAGCTCCCGGGACAGGACCAACATTCAGTACTTC
TRBJ2-5,-,TRBD1,TRBV2,CASRLDRVSETQYF,TGTGCCAGCAGGTTGGACAGGGTCTCAGAGACCCAGTACTTC
TRBJ1-6,few,-,TRBV4-3,CASSQAPHGVSNSPLHF,TGCGCCAGCAGCCAAGCTCCACACGGAGTCTCAAATTCACCCCTCCACTTT
TRBJ1-2,-,TRBD1,TRBV10-2,CASSERQGYTNYGYTF,TGCGCCAGCAGTGAAAGACAGGGTTATACTAACTATGGCTACACCTTC
TRBJ2-7,medium-sized,TRBD1,TRBV6-1,CASSTRGQGFQQYF,TGTGCCAGCAGCACCCGTGGACAGGGATTTCAGCAGTACTTC
TRBJ1-4,-,-,TRBV30,CAWSKHTTNEKLFF,TGTGCCTGGTCCAAACATACAACTAATGAAAAACTGTTTTTT
TRBJ1-1,-,TRBD1,TRBV7-9,CASSLVDGDRRGEAFF,TGTGCCAGCAGCTTAGTTGACGGGGACAGGAGGGGCGAAGCTTTCTTT
TRBJ2-4,-,TRBD1,TRBV7-9,CASSSSGTVENIQYF,TGTGCCAGCAGCTCCTCGGGGACAGTTGAAAACATTCAGTACTTC
TRBJ1-6,-,TRBD1,TRBV11-2,CASRGQGASHNSPLHF,TGTGCCAGCAGAGGACAGGGGGCGTCTCATAATTCACCCCTCCACTTT
TRBJ2-3,-,-,TRBV12-5,CASGLVQQTYDTQYF,TGTGCTAGTGGTTTGGTACAACAGACCTACGATACGCAGTATTTT
TRBJ2-7,-,-,TRBV5-1,CASSLSGKYKQYF,TGCGCCAGCAGCTTGTCGGGGAAATACAAGCAGTACTTC
TRBJ1-1,-,TRBD1,TRBV5-1,CASSPATGGKNTEAFF,TGCGCCAGCAGCCCGGCGACAGGGGGGAAGAACACTGAAGCTTTCTTT
TRBJ2-2,once,-,TRBV11-3,CASSLEGAPGELFF,TGTGCCAGCAGCTTAGAGGGGGCTCCCGGGGAGCTGTTTTTT
TRBJ1-2,-,TRBD1,TRBV7-8,CASSLTGGRLYGYTF,TGTGCCAGCAGCTTAACAGGGGGCCGGCTATATGGCTACACCTTC
TRBJ2-2,-,TRBD2,TRBV19,CASSPLGTSGISNTGELFF,TGTGCCAGTAGTCCCCTGGGGACTAGCGGGATTTCGAACACCGGGGAGCTGTTTTTT
TRBJ2-1,-,TRBD1,TRBV19,CATQGQGYYNEQFF,TGTGCCACCCAGGGACAGGGATACTACAATGAGCAGTTCTTC
TRBJ1-2,-,TRBD1,TRBV30,CAWSRDRGDYGYTF,TGTGCCTGGAGCAGGGACAGGGGTGACTATGGCTACACCTTC
TRBJ1-2,-,-,TRBV6-5,CASSGGGNYGYTF,TGTGCCAGCAGTGGGGGGGGTAACTATGGCTACACCTTC
TRBJ2-1,once,-,TRBV18,CASSPKTVRSYNEQFF,TGTGCCAGCTCACCAAAAACTGTCCGCTCCTACAATGAGCAGTTCTTC
TRBJ1-4,-,TRBD1,TRBV5-1,CASSGTGTNEKLFF,TGCGCCAGCAGCGGGACAGGGACTAATGAAAAACTGTTTTTT